These 3 T cell receptor beta chains originate from one sample sequenced in a study of vaccination and CD4 T cells after COVID-19. Scientists ran DNA taken from cultured CD4+ T cells through the Oncomine TCR Beta short-read assay for sequencing. TCRdb ran MiXCR on the PCR reads and lists one entry per CDR3 protein. The repertoire holds 15,000 to 20,000 distinct CDR3 sequences, about three fifths seen once, with approximately 10% in the top ten. The antigens of these receptors remain unknown. The treatment denotes: roughly ten-day PBMC culture with coronavirus spike peptide pools or control peptides (ViraFEST assay). The source material was CD4+ T cells from blood, cultured in vitro. These receptors came from a human donor who had recovered from COVID-19.

The chain uses TRBV7-2 and TRBJ2-3; D could derive from TRBD1 or TRBD2 (5 bases each). The V end lost 5 bases, the J end lost 0 bases, and 12 bases lay between the germline ends. In germline, CDR1 is SGHTA, CDR2 FQGNSA. CDR3 length: 15 residues. The CDR3 DNA reads as TGTGCCAGCAGCCACCGGGACCGGAGCACAGATACGCAGTATTTT. The encoded protein is CASSHRDRSTDTQYF.

This sequence joins TRBV11-3 and TRBJ2-3, with 9 bases fitting TRBD2. CDR3 size: 14 residues. Trimming at V came to 3 bases and at J to 5 bases, leaving 3 bases not matched to a gene. The germline gives CDR1 SGHNT, CDR2 YENEEA. CDR3 coding DNA: TGTGCCAGCAGCTTTGGCGGGGGGGGAGATACGCAGTATTTT. Its protein is CASSFGGGGDTQYF.

V usage is TRBV19 and J usage is TRBJ2-5; D gene unclear. In germline, CDR1 is LNHDA, CDR2 SQIVND (reference sequence). Trimming removed 1 base from V and 4 bases from J, with 7 bases in between. CDR3 length: 13 residues. CDR3 nucleotide sequence: TGTGCCAGTAGTATAGGTCCACGAGAGACCCAGTACTTC. Amino acid sequence: CASSIGPRETQYF.